The present entry profiles one T cell receptor beta chain with its context. Followed over time, Seattle patients had been enrolled while infection was active. Libraries were prepared by immunoSEQ multiplex PCR; TCRdb keeps only in-frame clonotypes and omits some of them. Counted here are some 360,000 clones, around 87% occurring once; the ten biggest clones make up about 2.3%. This CDR3 spans 12 amino acids. V dropped 5 bases and J dropped 6; count of bases not matched to a gene: 3. Germline V gives CDR1 WSHSY, CDR2 SAAADI. This record comes from a study of blood T cell repertoires in COVID-19. The material sequenced was peripheral blood. This chain uses TRBV10-2 with TRBJ1-2, with 7 bases lining up with TRBD1. The TCR sequence derives from a woman aged 55-70 years with COVID-19, enrolled during active disease. CDR3 in amino acids: CASSQGENGYTF. In DNA form, the CDR3 reads TGCGCCAGCAGTCAGGGGGAGAATGGCTACACCTTC.